Presented here are 32 T cell receptor beta chains from one specimen sequenced in a study of blood T cell repertoires in COVID-19. Produced via immunoSEQ multiplex PCR; TCRdb's table is partial and in-frame only. In the table there are 260,000 or so clones, 65% to 90% of which are singletons. Sequencing was carried out using PBMCs or T cells enriched from blood (not recorded which). These receptor sequences come from a man between 18 and 35 years old who had recovered from COVID-19.

The genes are TRBV7-2 and TRBJ1-5, with D possibly being TRBD1 (5 bases). Trimming took 3 bases from V and 6 from J, leaving 9 bases between them. Germline V gene sequence: CDR1 SGHTA, CDR2 FQGNSA. CDR3 length: 13 residues. The CDR3 protein is CASSFSQGQPQHF. The DNA of the CDR3 is TGTGCCAGCAGCTTTTCCCAGGGTCAGCCCCAGCATTTT.

This clone was recorded once. The CDR3 sequence is CASSPLANYGDQYF. CDR3 DNA: TGTGCCAGCAGTCCACTAGCGAACTATGGAGACCAGTACTTC. The gene calls are TRBV14 and TRBJ2-5; 7 bases fit TRBD2. This CDR3 is built from 14 residues. In germline, CDR1 is SGHDN, CDR2 FVKESK. The trim removed 6 bases at V and 10 bases at J, leaving 14 bases unmatched.

This chain joins TRBV27 and TRBJ2-2, with D unresolved. CDR3 length: 13 amino acids. V was trimmed by 3 bases and J by 4 bases, leaving 6 bases between them. CDR1 MNHEY and CDR2 SMNVEV come from the germline V gene (reference sequence). Here the CDR3 reads CASSFLRTGELFF. The DNA for the CDR3 is TGTGCCAGCAGTTTCCTGCGCACCGGGGAGCTGTTTTTT.

The chain is built from TRBV19 and TRBJ2-1; 10 bases are shared with TRBD2. CDR3 length: 16 residues. From germline, CDR1 is LNHDA and CDR2 SQIVND (reference sequence). The V and J ends lost 6 bases and 5 bases, in that order; junction bases with no gene match: 10. DNA of the CDR3: TGTGCCAGTAGGGCCCAGGGGACTAGCGCCCACAATGAGCAGTTCTTC. Amino acids: CASRAQGTSAHNEQFF. Together with reference TRBV19 and TRBJ2-1, the CDR3 gives the full variable domain: DGGITQSPKYLFRKEGQNVTLSCEQNLNHDAMYWYRQDPGQGLRLIYYSQIVNDFQKGDIAEGYSVSREKKESFPLTVTSAQKNPTAFYLCASRAQGTSAHNEQFFGPGTRLTVL.

This chain connects TRBV6-5 to TRBJ1-5; D may be TRBD1 (5 bases). V lost 2 bases and J lost 3, with 11 bases in between. This CDR3 is built from 15 residues. In germline, CDR1 is MNHEY, CDR2 SVGAGI. DNA for the CDR3: TGTGCCAGCAGTTACGGCAGGGCGAACAATCAGCCCCAGCATTTT. Protein sequence: CASSYGRANNQPQHF.

This clone was detected only a few times. The CDR3 region has the DNA TGTGCCAGCGACAGGGTAAACTATGGCTACACCTTC. Amino acid sequence: CASDRVNYGYTF. The V call is TRBV7-9, the J call TRBJ1-2; 7 nucleotides line up with TRBD1. Losses at the gene ends were 8 bases for V and 2 bases for J; bases not matched to a gene: 2. This CDR3 has 12 residues. In germline, CDR1 is SEHNR, CDR2 FQNEAQ (reference sequence). Combining the CDR3 with reference TRBV7-9 and TRBJ1-2 gives the whole variable domain DTGVSQNPRHKITKRGQNVTFRCDPISEHNRLYWYRQTLGQGPEFLTYFQNEAQLEKSRLLSDRFSAERPKGSFSTLEIQRTEQGDSAMYLCASDRVNYGYTFGSGTRLTVV.

This clone was seen only a few times. The chain uses TRBV3-1 (or the pseudogene TRBV3-2) and TRBJ1-6; D might be TRBD1 (5 bases). CDR1 LGHDT and CDR2 YNNKEL come from the germline V gene (reference sequence). The V end was cut by 5 bases, the J end by 8 bases, with 13 bases between. The length of the CDR3 is 14 residues. CDR3 nucleotides: TGTGCCAGCAGCAAAAGGGGCCGGTATTCACCCCTCCACTTT. It specifies CASSKRGRYSPLHF.

V usage is TRBV27 and J usage is TRBJ2-7, with D perhaps TRBD1 (6 bases). The germline V gene encodes CDR1 MNHEY and CDR2 SMNVEV (reference sequence). The CDR3 extends over 13 amino acids. The V end lost 3 bases, the J end lost 6 bases, and 12 bases lay between the germline ends. CDR3 in DNA: TGTGCCAGCAGTTTGGTACAGGGACCCGAGCAGTACTTC. Translation: CASSLVQGPEQYF.

V is TRBV5-6 and J is TRBJ2-1; D is perhaps TRBD2 (6 bases). The CDR3 has 17 amino acids. V gave up 0 bases and J gave up 8 bases, with 21 bases separating them. Germline V CDR1 and CDR2: SGHDT, YYEEEE. The CDR3 is CASSLGTGVYQIDEQFF. CDR3 sequence (DNA): TGTGCCAGCAGCTTGGGGACGGGGGTATATCAGATCGATGAGCAGTTCTTC. Drawing the rest from reference TRBV5-6 and TRBJ2-1, the complete variable domain is DAGVTQSPTHLIKTRGQQVTLRCSPKSGHDTVSWYQQALGQGPQFIFQYYEEEERQRGNFPDRFSGHQFPNYSSELNVNALLLGDSALYLCASSLGTGVYQIDEQFFGPGTRLTVL.

V and J are TRBV5-1 and TRBJ2-5; TRBD2 aligns across 10 bases. The CDR3 extends over 14 amino acids. In germline, CDR1 is SGHRS, CDR2 YFSETQ. Trimming took 4 bases from V and 3 from J; bases not matched to a gene: 3. CDR3 protein: CASSPGLAEETQYF. The CDR3 bases are TGCGCCAGCAGCCCCGGACTAGCGGAAGAGACCCAGTACTTC. The full variable domain, with the rest looked up from reference TRBV5-1 and TRBJ2-5, is KAGVTQTPRYLIKTRGQQVTLSCSPISGHRSVSWYQQTPGQGLQFLFEYFSETQRNKGNFPGRFSGRQFSNSRSEMNVSTLELGDSALYLCASSPGLAEETQYFGPGTRLLVL.

This chain uses TRBV5-4 with TRBJ1-2, with D uncertain. Trimming cost V 0 bases and J 6 bases, with 24 bases left between them. The CDR3 is 18 residues long. The germline V gene has CDR1 SGHNT and CDR2 YYREEE (reference sequence). The CDR3 nucleotides are TGTGCCAGCAGCTTGGCGGCCGGACGGAGGGATACTAAACATGGCTACACCTTC. It is translated as CASSLAAGRRDTKHGYTF.

This clone was seen only a few times. The chain couples TRBV5-1 to TRBJ2-1; D is possibly TRBD1 (6 bases). The CDR3 loop spans 14 amino acids. The germline V gene has CDR1 SGHRS and CDR2 YFSETQ. Trimming stripped 4 bases from V and 7 bases from J, with 15 bases between. The CDR3 DNA reads TGCGCCAGCAGCGCGAAACAGGGTTTGAATGAGCAGTTCTTC. Residues: CASSAKQGLNEQFF.

The chain links TRBV5-1 to TRBJ1-3; TRBD1 agrees at 8 bases. Germline V gene data show CDR1 as SGHRS and CDR2 as YFSETQ. The J segment lost 7 bases and the V segment lost 7 bases, leaving 13 bases of the junction unmatched. This CDR3 spans 15 amino acids. As DNA, the CDR3 is TGCGCCAGCTCGGTCCAGGGGGCGCCGGTGAACACCATATATTTT. Translated: CASSVQGAPVNTIYF.

The V and J genes are TRBV3-1 (or the pseudogene TRBV3-2) and TRBJ2-1, with a tentative D call TRBD2 (6 bases). Trimming shortened V by 6 bases and J by 7 bases, and 10 bases separated the two germline ends. Germline CDR1 reads LGHDT; CDR2 reads YNNKEL (reference sequence). The CDR3 loop spans 12 amino acids. Here the CDR3 reads CASSASGNEQFF. The CDR3 DNA sequence: TGTGCCAGCAGTGCCAGCGGGAATGAGCAGTTCTTC.

V and J are TRBV5-4 and TRBJ1-1, with TRBD1 matching 7 bases. CDR1 is SGHNT and CDR2 is YYREEE in the germline V gene (reference sequence). The CDR3 runs to 14 residues. Trimming at V came to 2 bases and at J to 5 bases, leaving 6 bases not matched to a gene. CDR3 in amino acids: CASSFTDRRTEAFF. The CDR3 coding sequence is TGTGCCAGCAGCTTTACGGACAGGAGGACTGAAGCTTTCTTT.

The chain has TRBV5-4 and TRBJ2-1; 11 nucleotides agree with TRBD2. V lost 0 bases, J lost 3 bases, and 5 bases stayed unmatched. The CDR3 covers 17 residues. Germline CDR1 is SGHNT and CDR2 is YYREEE (reference sequence). The CDR3 spells CASSLAIGTSGYNEQFF. CDR3 nucleotide sequence: TGTGCCAGCAGCTTGGCAATCGGGACTAGCGGCTACAATGAGCAGTTCTTC.

The rearrangement links TRBV13 to TRBJ2-1; 8 positions agree with TRBD1. Germline CDR1 PRHDT, CDR2 FYEKMQ (reference sequence). V lost 5 bases, J lost 0 bases, and 3 bases stayed unmatched. The CDR3 extends over 15 amino acids. CDR3 DNA: TGTGCCAGCAGCCTTACAGGGGGCTCCTACAATGAGCAGTTCTTC. It translates to CASSLTGGSYNEQFF. The variable domain in full, with the rest retrieved from reference TRBV13 and TRBJ2-1, is AAGVIQSPRHLIKEKRETATLKCYPIPRHDTVYWYQQGPGQDPQFLISFYEKMQSDKGSIPDRFSAQQFSDYHSELNMSSLELGDSALYFCASSLTGGSYNEQFFGPGTRLTVL.

The chain couples TRBV11-2 to TRBJ1-2; 7 positions agree with TRBD1. CDR3 length: 13 residues. Germline V gives CDR1 SGHAT, CDR2 FQNNGV. J gave up 8 bases and V 10 bases, and 13 bases lay outside the gene matches. DNA of the CDR3: TGTGCCACCAAGCAGGGGGGCTTTACGGGCTACACCTTC. Translating gives CATKQGGFTGYTF.

A few counts support this clone. Other DNA sequences in this specimen translate into the identical CDR3. The V gene is TRBV10-3, the J gene TRBJ2-2; 7 bases agree with TRBD1. This CDR3 is 15 amino acids long. V shed 4 bases and J 3 bases; nucleotides not matched to a gene: 5. Germline V gives CDR1 ENHRY, CDR2 SYGVKD. Here the CDR3 reads CAISVNRGHTGELFF. The CDR3 DNA reads as TGTGCCATCAGTGTTAACAGGGGCCACACCGGGGAGCTGTTTTTT.

The chain is built from TRBV7-9 and TRBJ2-7, with D hard to call. Deletions cut 5 bases from V and 1 base from J, with 9 bases between. The germline gives CDR1 SEHNR, CDR2 FQNEAQ (reference sequence). The CDR3 loop spans 13 amino acids. The CDR3: CASSIPPSYEQYF. DNA for the CDR3: TGTGCCAGCAGCATCCCCCCATCCTACGAGCAGTACTTC.

V usage is TRBV10-3 and J usage is TRBJ1-2; D ambiguous. The V gene's germline CDR1 is ENHRY and CDR2 SYGVKD. Trimming shortened V by 10 bases and J by 8 bases, and 20 bases separated the two germline ends. The CDR3 runs to 13 residues. CDR3 in amino acids: CATNQRTGNGYTF. The DNA for the CDR3 is TGTGCCACCAACCAACGGACGGGGAACGGCTACACCTTC.

This clone has a handful of counts. The chain carries TRBV25-1 and TRBJ1-2; D is possibly TRBD1 (5 bases). V was shortened by 1 base and J by 5 bases, with 11 bases between the two germline ends. The germline V gene has CDR1 MGHDK and CDR2 SYGVNS. The CDR3 extends over 14 amino acids. The CDR3 DNA reads TGTGCCAGCAGTGAATCCCCAGGGCTTTATGGCTACACCTTC. Encoded protein: CASSESPGLYGYTF.

V and J are TRBV7-9 and TRBJ2-2, with D tentatively TRBD1 (5 bases). The CDR3 length is 14 residues. The V end was cut by 5 bases, the J end by 2 bases, with 9 bases between. Germline loops: CDR1 SEHNR, CDR2 FQNEAQ (reference sequence). CDR3 coding DNA: TGTGCCAGCAGCGCAGGGTCCAACACCGGGGAGCTGTTTTTT. Amino acid sequence: CASSAGSNTGELFF.

This sequence joins TRBV15 and TRBJ2-1, with D possibly being TRBD2 (6 bases). Trimming took off 0 bases at V and 5 bases at J, with 23 bases between the two ends. CDR3 length equals 19 residues. Germline values: CDR1 LNHNV, CDR2 YYDKDF (reference sequence). The CDR3 protein is CATSRDLRGSAYIDNEQFF. CDR3 sequence (DNA): TGTGCCACCAGCAGAGATCTCCGGGGGAGTGCCTACATCGACAATGAGCAGTTCTTC. Full variable domain (outside the CDR3, taken from reference TRBV15 and TRBJ2-1): DAMVIQNPRYQVTQFGKPVTLSCSQTLNHNVMYWYQQKSSQAPKLLFHYYDKDFNNEADTPDNFQSRRPNTSFCFLDIRSPGLGDTAMYLCATSRDLRGSAYIDNEQFFGPGTRLTVL.

This clone was observed a handful of times. The chain uses TRBV30 and TRBJ1-4; 9 bases are shared with TRBD1. In germline, CDR1 is GTSNPN, CDR2 SVGIG (reference sequence). V lost 5 bases and J lost 7; bases outside the gene matches: 5. The CDR3 has 13 amino acids. CDR3 loop: CAWSGQGTEKLFF. The CDR3 bases are TGTGCCTGGTCCGGACAGGGGACTGAAAAACTGTTTTTT. The full variable domain, its missing parts supplied by reference TRBV30 and TRBJ1-4, is SQTIHQWPATLVQPVGSPLSLECTVEGTSNPNLYWYRQAAGRGLQLLFYSVGIGQISSEVPQNLSASRPQDRQFILSSKKLLLSDSGFYLCAWSGQGTEKLFFGSGTQLSVL.

The chain joins TRBV11-3 to TRBJ1-1; a weak D match, TRBD1 (5 bases). Trimming pared 0 bases from V and 3 bases from J, leaving 11 bases between. Looked up from germline, CDR1 is SGHNT and CDR2 is YENEEA. The CDR3 loop spans 15 amino acids. The CDR3 region has the DNA TGTGCCAGCAGCTTAGAACCGACAGAAGACACTGAAGCTTTCTTT. Its translation is CASSLEPTEDTEAFF. The full variable domain, in which reference TRBV11-3 and TRBJ1-1 provide the parts outside the CDR3, is EAGVVQSPRYKIIEKKQPVAFWCNPISGHNTLYWYLQNLGQGPELLIRYENEEAVDDSQLPKDRFSAERLKGVDSTLKIQPAELGDSAVYLCASSLEPTEDTEAFFGQGTRLTVV.

This clone was recorded a few times. This chain connects TRBV9 to TRBJ2-1, with TRBD2 matching over 8 bases. Germline V gene lookup returns CDR1 SGDLS and CDR2 YYNGEE. Trimming at V came to 0 bases and at J to 9 bases, leaving 11 bases not matched to a gene. CDR3 length equals 16 residues. In DNA, the CDR3 is TGTGCCAGCAGCGTAGGGGGGAGACTAGCGATCGGTGAGCAGTTCTTC. It encodes CASSVGGRLAIGEQFF.

The V gene is TRBV12-3 or TRBV12-4, the J gene TRBJ1-4, with no clear D. The CDR3 has 13 residues. Trimming took 5 bases from V and 4 from J, leaving 8 bases between them. The DNA of the CDR3 is TGTGCCAGCAGTCATTCAGATAATGAAAAACTGTTTTTT. It yields the protein CASSHSDNEKLFF.

The rearrangement links TRBV12-3 or TRBV12-4 to TRBJ1-1; no definite D call. With 1 base removed from V and 3 bases from J, the gap between germline ends came to 6 bases. There are 13 residues in the CDR3. In nucleotides, the CDR3 is TGTGCCAGCAGTTTAGACTTGGACACTGAAGCTTTCTTT. It translates to CASSLDLDTEAFF.

V and J are TRBV27 and TRBJ1-2; 9 bases fit TRBD1. The V and J ends lost 7 bases and 6 bases, in that order; junction bases with no gene match: 6. The CDR3 runs 13 residues. Germline V lookup: CDR1 MNHEY, CDR2 SMNVEV (reference sequence). The CDR3 sequence: CASMNGTGNGYTF. The CDR3 DNA sequence: TGTGCCAGCATGAACGGGACAGGGAATGGCTACACCTTC.

The genes are TRBV5-5 and TRBJ2-1; no clear D. This CDR3 is built from 14 residues. The germline V gene has CDR1 SGHKS and CDR2 YYEKEE (reference sequence). Trimming stripped 2 bases from V and 8 bases from J, with 14 bases between. This chain's CDR3 is CASSFSNPRDEQFF. CDR3 sequence (DNA): TGTGCCAGCAGCTTCAGCAACCCTCGGGATGAGCAGTTCTTC.

This chain uses TRBV4-1 with TRBJ2-3; 13 bases map to TRBD2. This CDR3 contains 18 residues. CDR1 and CDR2 (germline): MGHRA, YSYEKL. V shed 2 bases, J shed 5 bases, and the junction held 10 bases outside the gene matches. CDR3 sequence reads: CASSQLFGTSGTGDTQYF. CDR3 sequence (DNA): TGCGCCAGCAGCCAACTATTCGGGACTAGCGGGACGGGAGATACGCAGTATTTT.